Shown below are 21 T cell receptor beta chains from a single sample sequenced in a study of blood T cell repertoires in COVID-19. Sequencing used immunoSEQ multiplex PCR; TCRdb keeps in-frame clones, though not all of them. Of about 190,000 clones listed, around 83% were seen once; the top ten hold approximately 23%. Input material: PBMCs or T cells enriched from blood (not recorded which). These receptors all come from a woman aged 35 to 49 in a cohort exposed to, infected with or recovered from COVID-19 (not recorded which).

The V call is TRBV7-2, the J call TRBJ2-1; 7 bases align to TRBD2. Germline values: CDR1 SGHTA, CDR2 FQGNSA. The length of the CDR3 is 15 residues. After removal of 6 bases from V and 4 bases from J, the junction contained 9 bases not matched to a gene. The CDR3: CASRGGVAAYNEQFF. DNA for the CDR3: TGTGCCAGCAGGGGGGGGGTAGCGGCTTACAATGAGCAGTTCTTC. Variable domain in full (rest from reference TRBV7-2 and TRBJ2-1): GAGVSQSPSNKVTEKGKDVELRCDPISGHTALYWYRQSLGQGLEFLIYFQGNSAPDKSGLPSDRFSAERTGGSVSTLTIQRTQQEDSAVYLCASRGGVAAYNEQFFGPGTRLTVL.

The CDR3 bases are TGTGCCAGCAGCTTGGGCGCGGGTTTTAATGAAAAACTGTTTTTT. This translates into CASSLGAGFNEKLFF. The rearrangement uses TRBV7-6 and TRBJ1-4, with no clear D. The V gene lost 3 bases and the J gene lost 4 bases, with 12 bases spanning the gap. The CDR3 is 15 residues long. Per germline, CDR1 SGHVS and CDR2 FNYEAQ. Variable domain in full (rest from reference TRBV7-6 and TRBJ1-4): GAGVSQSPRYKVTKRGQDVALRCDPISGHVSLYWYRQALGQGPEFLTYFNYEAQQDKSGLPNDRFSAERPEGSISTLTIQRTEQRDSAMYRCASSLGAGFNEKLFFGSGTQLSVL.

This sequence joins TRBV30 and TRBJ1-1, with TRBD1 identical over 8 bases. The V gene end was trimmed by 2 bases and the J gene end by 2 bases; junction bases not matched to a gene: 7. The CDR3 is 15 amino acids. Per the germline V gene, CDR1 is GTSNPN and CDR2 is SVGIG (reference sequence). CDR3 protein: CAWSLGTGGNTEAFF. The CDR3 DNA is TGTGCCTGGAGTCTGGGGACAGGAGGAAACACTGAAGCTTTCTTT.

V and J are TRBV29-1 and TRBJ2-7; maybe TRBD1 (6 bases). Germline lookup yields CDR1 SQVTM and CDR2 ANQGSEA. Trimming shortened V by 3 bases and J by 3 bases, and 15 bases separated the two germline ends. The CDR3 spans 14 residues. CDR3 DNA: TGCAGCGTTGAGAGTTTTGGGACAAACTACGAGCAGTACTTC. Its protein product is CSVESFGTNYEQYF.

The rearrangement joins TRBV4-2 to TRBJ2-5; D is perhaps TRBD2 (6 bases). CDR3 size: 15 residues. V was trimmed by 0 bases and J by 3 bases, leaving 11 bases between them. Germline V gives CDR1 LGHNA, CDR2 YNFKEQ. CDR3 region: CASSQDDGRKETQYF. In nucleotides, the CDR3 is TGTGCCAGCAGCCAAGATGACGGGAGAAAAGAGACCCAGTACTTC.

CDR3 residues: CASRPNRGEEAFF. CDR3 coding DNA: TGTGCCAGCAGACCTAACAGGGGCGAAGAAGCTTTCTTT. The chain uses TRBV12-3 or TRBV12-4 and TRBJ1-1, with 7 positions matching TRBD1. After removal of 6 bases from V and 8 bases from J, the junction contained 9 bases not matched to a gene. The CDR3 consists of 13 residues.

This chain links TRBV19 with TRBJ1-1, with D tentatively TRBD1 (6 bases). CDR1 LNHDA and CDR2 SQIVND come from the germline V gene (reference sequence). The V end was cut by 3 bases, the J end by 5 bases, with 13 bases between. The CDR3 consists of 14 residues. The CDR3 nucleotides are TGTGCCAGTAGTATCTGGCAGGGGAAAACTGAAGCTTTCTTT. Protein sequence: CASSIWQGKTEAFF.

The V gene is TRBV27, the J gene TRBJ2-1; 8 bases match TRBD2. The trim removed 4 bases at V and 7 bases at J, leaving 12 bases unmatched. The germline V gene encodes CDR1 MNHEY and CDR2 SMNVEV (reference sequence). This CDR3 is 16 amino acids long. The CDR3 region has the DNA TGTGCCAGCAGTTCGACACCCGGGACTAGGTCTAATGAGCAGTTCTTC. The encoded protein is CASSSTPGTRSNEQFF.

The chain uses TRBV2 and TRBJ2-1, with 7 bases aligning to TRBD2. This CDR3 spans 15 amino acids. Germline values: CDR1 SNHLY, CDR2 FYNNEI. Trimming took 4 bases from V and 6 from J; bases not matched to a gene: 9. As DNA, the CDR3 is TGTGCCAGCAGTGGTAGGGACTATCGGTCCAATGAGCAGTTCTTC. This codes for CASSGRDYRSNEQFF.

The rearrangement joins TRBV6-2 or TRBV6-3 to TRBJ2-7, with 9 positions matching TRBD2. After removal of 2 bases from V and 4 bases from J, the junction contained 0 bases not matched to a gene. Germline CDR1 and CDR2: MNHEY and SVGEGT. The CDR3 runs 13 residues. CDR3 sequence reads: CASSYTSGYEQYF. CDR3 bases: TGTGCCAGCAGTTACACTAGCGGGTACGAGCAGTACTTC.

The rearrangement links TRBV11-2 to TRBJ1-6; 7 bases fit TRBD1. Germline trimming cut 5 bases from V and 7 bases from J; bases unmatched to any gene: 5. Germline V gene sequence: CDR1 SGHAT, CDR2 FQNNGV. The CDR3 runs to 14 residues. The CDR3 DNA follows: TGTGCCAGCAGCGAAGACAGGGAGAATTCACCCCTCCACTTT. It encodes CASSEDRENSPLHF.

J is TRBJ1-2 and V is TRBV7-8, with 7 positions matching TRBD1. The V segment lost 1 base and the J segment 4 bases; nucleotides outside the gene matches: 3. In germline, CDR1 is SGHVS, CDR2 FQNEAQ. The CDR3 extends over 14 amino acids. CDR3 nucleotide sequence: TGTGCCAGCAGCTTAGGACAGGGCGGCTATGGCTACACCTTC. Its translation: CASSLGQGGYGYTF.

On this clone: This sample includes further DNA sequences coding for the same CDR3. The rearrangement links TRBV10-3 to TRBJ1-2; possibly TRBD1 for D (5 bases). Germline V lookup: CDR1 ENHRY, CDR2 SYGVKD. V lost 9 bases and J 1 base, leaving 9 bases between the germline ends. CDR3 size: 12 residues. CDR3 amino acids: CAITDSNYGYTF. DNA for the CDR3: TGTGCCATTACTGACAGTAACTATGGCTACACCTTC.

CDR3 DNA sequence: TGTGCCAGCAGCGTAGGGCCGGGGCAGGGGGCAACCTATGGCTACACCTTC. Residues: CASSVGPGQGATYGYTF. The V call is TRBV9, the J call TRBJ1-2; 8 bases agree with TRBD1. Germline CDR1 and CDR2: SGDLS and YYNGEE. V shed 0 bases, J shed 4 bases, and the junction held 11 bases outside the gene matches. The CDR3 contains 17 residues. Drawing the rest from reference TRBV9 and TRBJ1-2, the complete variable domain is DSGVTQTPKHLITATGQRVTLRCSPRSGDLSVYWYQQSLDQGLQFLIQYYNGEERAKGNILERFSAQQFPDLHSELNLSSLELGDSALYFCASSVGPGQGATYGYTFGSGTRLTVV.

Written as DNA, the CDR3 is TGTGCCAGCAGCTCGAACAGGGGGGAAGGGGAGACCCAGTACTTC. Residues: CASSSNRGEGETQYF. The chain is built from TRBV7-9 and TRBJ2-5; the match to TRBD1 covers 8 bases. The CDR3 runs to 15 residues. Germline trimming cut 4 bases from V and 5 bases from J; bases unmatched to any gene: 9. Germline V gene sequence: CDR1 SEHNR, CDR2 FQNEAQ (reference sequence). Variable domain in full (rest from reference TRBV7-9 and TRBJ2-5): DTGVSQNPRHKITKRGQNVTFRCDPISEHNRLYWYRQTLGQGPEFLTYFQNEAQLEKSRLLSDRFSAERPKGSFSTLEIQRTEQGDSAMYLCASSSNRGEGETQYFGPGTRLLVL.

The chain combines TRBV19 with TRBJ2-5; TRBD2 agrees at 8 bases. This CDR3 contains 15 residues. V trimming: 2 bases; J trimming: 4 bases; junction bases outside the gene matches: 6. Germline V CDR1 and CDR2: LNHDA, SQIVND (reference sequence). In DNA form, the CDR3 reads TGTGCCAGTAGTATATGGGCGGGGGGCGGAGAGACCCAGTACTTC. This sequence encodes CASSIWAGGGETQYF.

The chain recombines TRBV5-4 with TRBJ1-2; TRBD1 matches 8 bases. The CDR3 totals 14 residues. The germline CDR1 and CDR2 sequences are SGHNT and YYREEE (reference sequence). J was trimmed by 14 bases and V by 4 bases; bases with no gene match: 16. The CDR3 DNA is TGTGCCAGCAGCCTTGAGACAGGGGTCCTCTACAGGACCTTC. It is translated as CASSLETGVLYRTF.

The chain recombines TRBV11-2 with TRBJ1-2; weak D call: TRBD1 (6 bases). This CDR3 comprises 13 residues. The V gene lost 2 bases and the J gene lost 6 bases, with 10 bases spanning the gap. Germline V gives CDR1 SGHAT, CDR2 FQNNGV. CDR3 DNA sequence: TGTGCCAGCAGCTTATTAGGGGGGGATGGCTACACCTTC. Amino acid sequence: CASSLLGGDGYTF.

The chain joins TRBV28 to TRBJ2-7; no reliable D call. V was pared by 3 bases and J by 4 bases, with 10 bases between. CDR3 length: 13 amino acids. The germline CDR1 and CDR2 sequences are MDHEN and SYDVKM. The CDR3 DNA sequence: TGTGCCAGCAGTTTGGGCCTACGTTACGAGCAGTACTTC. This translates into CASSLGLRYEQYF.

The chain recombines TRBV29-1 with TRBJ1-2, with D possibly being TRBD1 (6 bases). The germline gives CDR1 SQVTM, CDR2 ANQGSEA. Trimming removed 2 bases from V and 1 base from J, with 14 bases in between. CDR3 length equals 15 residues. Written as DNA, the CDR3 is TGCAGCGTTGAATCTCAGGGGTCTTTTAACTATGGCTACACCTTC. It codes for CSVESQGSFNYGYTF.

This chain's CDR3 is CASSGLGSANTGELFF. The CDR3 nucleotides are TGTGCCAGCAGCGGCCTGGGCTCCGCGAACACCGGGGAGCTGTTTTTT. V and J are TRBV7-9 and TRBJ2-2; D uncertain. The CDR3 contains 16 residues. Deletions cut 5 bases from V and 0 bases from J, with 13 bases between. Germline CDR1 reads SEHNR; CDR2 reads FQNEAQ (reference sequence). The whole variable domain, remainder taken from reference TRBV7-9 and TRBJ2-2, is DTGVSQNPRHKITKRGQNVTFRCDPISEHNRLYWYRQTLGQGPEFLTYFQNEAQLEKSRLLSDRFSAERPKGSFSTLEIQRTEQGDSAMYLCASSGLGSANTGELFFGEGSRLTVL.